This T cell receptor beta chain was sequenced in a study of blood T cell repertoires in COVID-19. Study summary: The cDNA or gDNA used as material had been derived from T cells, B-cell-depleted T cells, or PBMCs.

Participants' own reports of clinical history determined their cohort assignment. The table came from immunoSEQ multiplex PCR; TCRdb's copy has only in-frame clones and leaves some out. The table shows 450,000 to 500,000 clones, with roughly 87% occurring only once. Trimming cost V 6 bases and J 2 bases, with 5 bases left between them. Germline V CDR1 and CDR2: DFQATT, SNEGSKA (reference sequence). The CDR3 contains 11 residues. This TCR came from a woman aged 18-35 years who had recovered from COVID-19. The source material was PBMCs or T cells enriched from blood (not recorded which). The chain uses TRBV20-1 and TRBJ2-1, with D uncertain. CDR3 loop: CSAPPYNEQFF. The DNA for the CDR3 is TGCAGTGCCCCTCCCTACAATGAGCAGTTCTTC.